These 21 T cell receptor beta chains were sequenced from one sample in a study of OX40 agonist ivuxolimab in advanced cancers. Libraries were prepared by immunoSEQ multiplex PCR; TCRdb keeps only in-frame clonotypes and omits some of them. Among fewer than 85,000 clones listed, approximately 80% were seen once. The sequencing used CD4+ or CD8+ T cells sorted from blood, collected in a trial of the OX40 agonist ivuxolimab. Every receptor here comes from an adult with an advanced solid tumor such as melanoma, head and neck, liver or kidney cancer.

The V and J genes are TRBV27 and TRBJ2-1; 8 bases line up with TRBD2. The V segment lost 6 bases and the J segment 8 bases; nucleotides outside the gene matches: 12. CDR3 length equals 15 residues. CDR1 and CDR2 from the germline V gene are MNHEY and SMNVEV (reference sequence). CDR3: CASSSAGAGDDEQFF. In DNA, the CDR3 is TGTGCCAGCAGCTCTGCCGGAGCGGGAGATGATGAGCAGTTCTTC.

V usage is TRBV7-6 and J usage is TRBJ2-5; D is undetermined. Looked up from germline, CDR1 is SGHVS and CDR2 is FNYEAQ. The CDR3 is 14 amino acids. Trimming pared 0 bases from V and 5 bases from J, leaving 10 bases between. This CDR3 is CASSLAGDRETQYF. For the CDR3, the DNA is TGTGCCAGCAGCTTAGCAGGAGATAGGGAGACCCAGTACTTC.

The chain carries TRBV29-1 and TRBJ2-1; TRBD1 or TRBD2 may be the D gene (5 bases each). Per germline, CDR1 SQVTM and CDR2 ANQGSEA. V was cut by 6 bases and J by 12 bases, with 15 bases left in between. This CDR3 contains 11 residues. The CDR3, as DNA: TGCAGCGTCGGGGACGTCCGTTGGCAGTTCTTC. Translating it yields CSVGDVRWQFF.

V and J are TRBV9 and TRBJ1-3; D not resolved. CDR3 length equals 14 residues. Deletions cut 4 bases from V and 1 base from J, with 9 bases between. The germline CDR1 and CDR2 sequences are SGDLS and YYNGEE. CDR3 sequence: CASSSQKSGNTIYF. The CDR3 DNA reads TGTGCCAGCAGCTCACAGAAATCTGGAAACACCATATATTTT.

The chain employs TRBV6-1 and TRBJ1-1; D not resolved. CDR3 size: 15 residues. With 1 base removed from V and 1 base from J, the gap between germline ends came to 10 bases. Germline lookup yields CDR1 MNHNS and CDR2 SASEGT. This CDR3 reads CASSEGRVSNTEAFF. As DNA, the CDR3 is TGTGCCAGCAGTGAAGGAAGGGTATCGAACACTGAAGCTTTCTTT.

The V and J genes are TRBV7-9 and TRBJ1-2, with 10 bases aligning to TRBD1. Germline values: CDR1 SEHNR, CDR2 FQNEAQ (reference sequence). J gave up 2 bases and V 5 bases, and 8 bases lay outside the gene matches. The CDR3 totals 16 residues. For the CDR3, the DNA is TGTGCCAGCAGCAAAAGGGGGGGACAGGGGAACTATGGCTACACCTTC. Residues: CASSKRGGQGNYGYTF.

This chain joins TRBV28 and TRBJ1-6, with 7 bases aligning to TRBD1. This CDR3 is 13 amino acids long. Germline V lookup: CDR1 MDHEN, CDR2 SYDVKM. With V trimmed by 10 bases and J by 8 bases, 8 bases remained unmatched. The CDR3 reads CATEGQWDSPLHF. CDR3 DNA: TGTGCCACCGAGGGACAGTGGGATTCACCCCTCCACTTT.

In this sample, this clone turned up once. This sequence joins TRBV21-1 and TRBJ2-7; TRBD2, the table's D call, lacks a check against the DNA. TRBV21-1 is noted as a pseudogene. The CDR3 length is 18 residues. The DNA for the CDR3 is TGTGCCAGCAGCACTACTCCTCGCGAGGCGGGGGGGAACTACGAGCAGTACTTC. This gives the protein CASSTTPREAGGNYEQYF.

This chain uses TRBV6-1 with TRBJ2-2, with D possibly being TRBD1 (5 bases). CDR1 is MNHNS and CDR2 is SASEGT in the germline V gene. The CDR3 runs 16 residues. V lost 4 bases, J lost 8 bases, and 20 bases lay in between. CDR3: CASSAPAGLPAGELFF. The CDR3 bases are TGTGCCAGCAGTGCCCCGGCAGGGTTACCAGCGGGGGAGCTGTTTTTT.

The CDR3: CASSEGLNYGYTF. The DNA of the CDR3 is TGCGCCAGCAGCGAAGGGCTAAACTATGGCTACACCTTC. This chain joins TRBV5-1 and TRBJ1-2; no definite D call. The CDR3 totals 13 residues. CDR1 is SGHRS, CDR2 YFSETQ, per germline. Deletions cut 4 bases from V and 2 bases from J, with 9 bases between.

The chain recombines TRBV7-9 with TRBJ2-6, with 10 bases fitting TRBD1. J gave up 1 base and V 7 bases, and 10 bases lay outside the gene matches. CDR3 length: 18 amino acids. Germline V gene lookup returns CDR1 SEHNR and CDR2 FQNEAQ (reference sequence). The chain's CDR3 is CASTRRRDRGSGANVLTF. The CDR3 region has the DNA TGTGCCAGCACCAGACGCCGGGACAGGGGTTCTGGGGCCAACGTCCTGACTTTC.

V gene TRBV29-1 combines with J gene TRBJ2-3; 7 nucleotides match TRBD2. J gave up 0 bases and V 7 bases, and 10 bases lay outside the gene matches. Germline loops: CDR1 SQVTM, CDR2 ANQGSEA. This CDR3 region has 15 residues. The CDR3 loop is CSADPSGVSTDTQYF. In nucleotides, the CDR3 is TGCAGCGCCGACCCTAGCGGAGTAAGCACAGATACGCAGTATTTT.

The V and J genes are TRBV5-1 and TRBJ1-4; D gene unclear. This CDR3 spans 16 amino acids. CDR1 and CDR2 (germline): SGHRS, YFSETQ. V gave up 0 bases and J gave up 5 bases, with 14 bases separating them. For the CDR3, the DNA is TGCGCCAGCAGCTTGGCCGGAGGGAGAGGCAATGAAAAACTGTTTTTT. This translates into CASSLAGGRGNEKLFF.

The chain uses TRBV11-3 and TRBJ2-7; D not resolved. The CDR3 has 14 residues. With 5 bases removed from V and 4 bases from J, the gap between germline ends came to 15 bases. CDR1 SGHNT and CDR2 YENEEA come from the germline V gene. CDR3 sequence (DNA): TGTGCCAGCAGCCCCGCCGTGGCCCCTTACGAGCAGTACTTC. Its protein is CASSPAVAPYEQYF.

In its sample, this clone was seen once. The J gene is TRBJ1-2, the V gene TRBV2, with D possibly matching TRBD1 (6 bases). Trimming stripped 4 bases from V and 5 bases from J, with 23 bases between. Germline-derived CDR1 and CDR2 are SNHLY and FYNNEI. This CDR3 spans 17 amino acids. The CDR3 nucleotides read TGTGCCAGCAGTGCAGAAGCCGGGACAACTTTTCGTTATGGCTACACCTTC. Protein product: CASSAEAGTTFRYGYTF. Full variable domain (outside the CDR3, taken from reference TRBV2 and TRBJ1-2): EPEVTQTPSHQVTQMGQEVILRCVPISNHLYFYWYRQILGQKVEFLVSFYNNEISEKSEIFDDQFSVERPDGSNFTLKIRSTKLEDSAMYFCASSAEAGTTFRYGYTFGSGTRLTVV.

The CDR3 DNA is TGCAGCGTTGGTCTAGCGGGATCATGGGGTACGCAGTATTTT. Amino acid sequence: CSVGLAGSWGTQYF. V is TRBV29-1 and J is TRBJ2-3; 9 nucleotides align to TRBD2. The CDR3 is made up of 14 amino acids. V lost 4 bases and J lost 8; bases outside the gene matches: 10. Looked up from germline, CDR1 is SQVTM and CDR2 is ANQGSEA.

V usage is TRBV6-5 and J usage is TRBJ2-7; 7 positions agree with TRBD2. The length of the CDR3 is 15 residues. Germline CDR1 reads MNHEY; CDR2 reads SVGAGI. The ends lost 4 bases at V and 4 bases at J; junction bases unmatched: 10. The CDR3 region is CASSSAGTVSYEQYF. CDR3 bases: TGTGCCAGCAGTTCAGCGGGAACAGTTTCTTACGAGCAGTACTTC.

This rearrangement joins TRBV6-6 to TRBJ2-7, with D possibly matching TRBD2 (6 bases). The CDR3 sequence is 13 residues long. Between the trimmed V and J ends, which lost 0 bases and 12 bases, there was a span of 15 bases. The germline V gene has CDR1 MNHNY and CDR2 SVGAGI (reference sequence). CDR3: CASSYSGGREAYF. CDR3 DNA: TGTGCCAGCAGTTACTCTGGCGGCAGGGAGGCGTACTTC.

CDR3 coding DNA: TGCGCCAGCAGCCAGTACGGGACAGGGGTTGGAAATGAGCAGTTCTTC. Protein product: CASSQYGTGVGNEQFF. The chain uses TRBV4-3 and TRBJ2-1, with 10 bases matching TRBD1. The CDR3 has 16 residues. Losses at the gene ends were 3 bases for V and 7 bases for J; bases not matched to a gene: 9. The germline CDR1 and CDR2 sequences are LGHNA and YSLEER.

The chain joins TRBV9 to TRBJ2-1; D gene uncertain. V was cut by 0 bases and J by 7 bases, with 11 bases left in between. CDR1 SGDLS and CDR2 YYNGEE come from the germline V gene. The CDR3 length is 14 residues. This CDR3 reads CASSVGLGDNEQFF. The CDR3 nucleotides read TGTGCCAGCAGCGTAGGCCTAGGAGATAATGAGCAGTTCTTC.

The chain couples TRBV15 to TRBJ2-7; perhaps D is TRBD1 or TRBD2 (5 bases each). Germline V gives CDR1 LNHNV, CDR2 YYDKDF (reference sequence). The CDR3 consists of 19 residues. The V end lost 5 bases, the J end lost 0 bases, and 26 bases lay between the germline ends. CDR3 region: CATSWNRGTPGKSSYEQYF. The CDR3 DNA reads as TGTGCCACCAGCTGGAATCGAGGGACCCCCGGGAAAAGCTCCTACGAGCAGTACTTC.